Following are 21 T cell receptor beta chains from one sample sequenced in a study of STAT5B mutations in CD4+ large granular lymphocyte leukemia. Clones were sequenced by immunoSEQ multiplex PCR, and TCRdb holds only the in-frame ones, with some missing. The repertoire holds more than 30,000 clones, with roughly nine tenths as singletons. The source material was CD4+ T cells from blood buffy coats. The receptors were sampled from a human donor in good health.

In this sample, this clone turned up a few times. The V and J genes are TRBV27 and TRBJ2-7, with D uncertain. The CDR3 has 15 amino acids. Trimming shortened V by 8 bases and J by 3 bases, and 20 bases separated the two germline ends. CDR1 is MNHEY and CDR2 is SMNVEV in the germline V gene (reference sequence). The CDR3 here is CASRRRPNPFYEQYF. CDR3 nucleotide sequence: TGTGCCAGCCGAAGAAGACCGAATCCCTTCTACGAGCAGTACTTC.

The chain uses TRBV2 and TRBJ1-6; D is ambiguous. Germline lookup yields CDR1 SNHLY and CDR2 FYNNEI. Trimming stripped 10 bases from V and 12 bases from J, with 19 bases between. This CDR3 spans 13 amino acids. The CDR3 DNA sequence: TGTGCCACCCAAGGGAAACCCACGGGACCCCTCCACTTT. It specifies CATQGKPTGPLHF. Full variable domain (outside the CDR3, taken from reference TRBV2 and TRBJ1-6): EPEVTQTPSHQVTQMGQEVILRCVPISNHLYFYWYRQILGQKVEFLVSFYNNEISEKSEIFDDQFSVERPDGSNFTLKIRSTKLEDSAMYFCATQGKPTGPLHFGNGTRLTVT.

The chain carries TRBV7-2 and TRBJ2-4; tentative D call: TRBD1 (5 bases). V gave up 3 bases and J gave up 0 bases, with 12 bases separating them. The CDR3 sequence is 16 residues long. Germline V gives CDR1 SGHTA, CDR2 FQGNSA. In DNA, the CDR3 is TGTGCCAGCAGCTTCGAATATAGGGGAGCCAAAAACATTCAGTACTTC. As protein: CASSFEYRGAKNIQYF.

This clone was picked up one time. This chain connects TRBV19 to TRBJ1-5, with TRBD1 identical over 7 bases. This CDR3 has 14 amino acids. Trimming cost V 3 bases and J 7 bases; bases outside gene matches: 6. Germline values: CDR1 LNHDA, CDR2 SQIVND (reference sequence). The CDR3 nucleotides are TGTGCCAGTAGTATGGGGGGGACAGAGCAGCCCCAGCATTTT. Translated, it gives CASSMGGTEQPQHF.

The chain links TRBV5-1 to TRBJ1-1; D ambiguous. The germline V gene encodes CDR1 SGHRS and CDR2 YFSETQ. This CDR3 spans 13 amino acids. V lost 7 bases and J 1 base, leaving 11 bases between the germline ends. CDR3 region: CASALSTNTEAFF. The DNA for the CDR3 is TGCGCCAGCGCCCTGTCGACGAACACTGAAGCTTTCTTT.

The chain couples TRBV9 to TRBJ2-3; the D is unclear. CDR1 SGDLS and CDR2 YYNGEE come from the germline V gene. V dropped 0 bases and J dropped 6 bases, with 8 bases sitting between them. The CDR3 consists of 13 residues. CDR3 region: CASSVARVDTQYF. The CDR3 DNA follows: TGTGCCAGCAGCGTAGCCCGGGTCGATACGCAGTATTTT.

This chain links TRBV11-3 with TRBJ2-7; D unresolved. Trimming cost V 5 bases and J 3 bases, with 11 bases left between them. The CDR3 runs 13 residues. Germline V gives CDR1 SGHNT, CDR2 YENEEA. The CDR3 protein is CASSPLGDYEQYF. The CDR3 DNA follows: TGTGCCAGCAGCCCGCTTGGAGACTACGAGCAGTACTTC. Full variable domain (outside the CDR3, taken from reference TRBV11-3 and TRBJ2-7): EAGVVQSPRYKIIEKKQPVAFWCNPISGHNTLYWYLQNLGQGPELLIRYENEEAVDDSQLPKDRFSAERLKGVDSTLKIQPAELGDSAVYLCASSPLGDYEQYFGPGTRLTVT.

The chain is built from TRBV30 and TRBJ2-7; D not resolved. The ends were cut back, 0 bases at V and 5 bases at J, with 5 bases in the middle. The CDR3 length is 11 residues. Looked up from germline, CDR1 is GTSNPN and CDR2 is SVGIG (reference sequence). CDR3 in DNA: TGTGCCTGGAGTGTACGGGACGAGCAGTACTTC. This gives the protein CAWSVRDEQYF. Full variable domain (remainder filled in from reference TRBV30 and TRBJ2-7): SQTIHQWPATLVQPVGSPLSLECTVEGTSNPNLYWYRQAAGRGLQLLFYSVGIGQISSEVPQNLSASRPQDRQFILSSKKLLLSDSGFYLCAWSVRDEQYFGPGTRLTVT.

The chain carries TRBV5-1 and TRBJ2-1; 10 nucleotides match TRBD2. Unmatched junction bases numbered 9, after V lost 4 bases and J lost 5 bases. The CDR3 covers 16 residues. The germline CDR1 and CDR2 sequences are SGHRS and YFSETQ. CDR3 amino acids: CASSESSGRMHNEQFF. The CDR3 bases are TGCGCCAGCAGCGAGTCTAGCGGGAGAATGCACAATGAGCAGTTCTTC.

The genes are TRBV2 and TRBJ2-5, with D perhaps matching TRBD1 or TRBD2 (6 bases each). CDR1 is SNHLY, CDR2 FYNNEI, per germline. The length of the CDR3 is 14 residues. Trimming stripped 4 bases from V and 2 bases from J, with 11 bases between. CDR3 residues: CASSAGGLQETQYF. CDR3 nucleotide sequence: TGTGCCAGCAGTGCTGGGGGGCTTCAAGAGACCCAGTACTTC.

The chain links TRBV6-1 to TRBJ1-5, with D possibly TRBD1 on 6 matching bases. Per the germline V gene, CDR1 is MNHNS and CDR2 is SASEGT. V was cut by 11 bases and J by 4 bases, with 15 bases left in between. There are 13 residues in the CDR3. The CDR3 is CACHRALNQPQHF. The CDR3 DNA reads TGTGCCTGCCACAGGGCGTTAAATCAGCCCCAGCATTTT.

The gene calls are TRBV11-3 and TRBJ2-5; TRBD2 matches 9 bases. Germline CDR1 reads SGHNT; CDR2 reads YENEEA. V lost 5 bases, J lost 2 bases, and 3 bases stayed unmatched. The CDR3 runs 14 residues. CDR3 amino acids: CASSPGLAQETQYF. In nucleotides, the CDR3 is TGTGCCAGCAGCCCCGGACTAGCGCAAGAGACCCAGTACTTC. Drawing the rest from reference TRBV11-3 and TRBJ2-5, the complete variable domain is EAGVVQSPRYKIIEKKQPVAFWCNPISGHNTLYWYLQNLGQGPELLIRYENEEAVDDSQLPKDRFSAERLKGVDSTLKIQPAELGDSAVYLCASSPGLAQETQYFGPGTRLLVL.

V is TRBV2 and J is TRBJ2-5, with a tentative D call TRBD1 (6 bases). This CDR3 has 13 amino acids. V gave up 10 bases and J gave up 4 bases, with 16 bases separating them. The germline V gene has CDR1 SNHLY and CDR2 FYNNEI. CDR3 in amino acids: CAIKSGGPETQYF. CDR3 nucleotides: TGTGCCATCAAAAGTGGGGGCCCAGAGACCCAGTACTTC.

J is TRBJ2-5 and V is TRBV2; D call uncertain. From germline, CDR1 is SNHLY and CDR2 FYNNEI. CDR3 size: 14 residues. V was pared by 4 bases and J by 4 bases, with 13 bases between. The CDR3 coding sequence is TGTGCCAGCAGTGTCACAGCACCACGAGAGACCCAGTACTTC. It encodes CASSVTAPRETQYF.

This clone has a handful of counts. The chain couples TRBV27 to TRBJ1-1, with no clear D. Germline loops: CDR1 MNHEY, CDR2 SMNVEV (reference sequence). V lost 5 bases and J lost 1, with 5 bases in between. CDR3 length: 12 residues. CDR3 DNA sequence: TGTGCCAGCAGTGACCCGAACACTGAAGCTTTCTTT. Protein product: CASSDPNTEAFF.

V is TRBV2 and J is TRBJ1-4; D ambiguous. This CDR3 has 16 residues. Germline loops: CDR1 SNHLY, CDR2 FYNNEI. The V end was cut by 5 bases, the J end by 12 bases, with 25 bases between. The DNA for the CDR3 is TGTGCCAGCAGTCCTGAAAGGTCCGGGAGGAAGATAGAACTGTTTTTT. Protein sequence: CASSPERSGRKIELFF.

CDR3 in amino acids: CASSIVGRVGNQPQHF. The CDR3 DNA follows: TGTGCCAGTAGTATAGTAGGCAGGGTGGGCAATCAGCCCCAGCATTTT. This chain connects TRBV19 to TRBJ1-5, with a weak D call TRBD1 (5 bases). Trimming pared 1 base from V and 2 bases from J, leaving 12 bases between. Germline V gives CDR1 LNHDA, CDR2 SQIVND (reference sequence). This CDR3 region has 16 residues.

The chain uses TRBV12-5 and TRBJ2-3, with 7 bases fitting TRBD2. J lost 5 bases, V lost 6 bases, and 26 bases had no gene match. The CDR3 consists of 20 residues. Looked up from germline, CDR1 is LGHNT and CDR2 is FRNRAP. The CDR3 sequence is CASGTSITLGGPGEGDTQYF. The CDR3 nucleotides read TGTGCTAGTGGAACCTCCATCACCTTGGGTGGGCCCGGGGAGGGAGATACGCAGTATTTT.

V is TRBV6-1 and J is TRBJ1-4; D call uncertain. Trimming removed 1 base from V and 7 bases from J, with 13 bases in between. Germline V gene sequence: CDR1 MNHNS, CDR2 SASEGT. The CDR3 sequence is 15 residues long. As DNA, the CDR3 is TGTGCCAGCAGTGAAGATCTTCAGACCGGTGAAAAACTGTTTTTT. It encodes CASSEDLQTGEKLFF.

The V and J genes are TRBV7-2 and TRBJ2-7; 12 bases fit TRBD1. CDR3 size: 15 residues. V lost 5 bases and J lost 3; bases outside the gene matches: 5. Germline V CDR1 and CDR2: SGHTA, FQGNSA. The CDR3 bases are TGTGCCAGCAGCCAGGGACAGGGGGCTGGCTACGAGCAGTACTTC. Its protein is CASSQGQGAGYEQYF.

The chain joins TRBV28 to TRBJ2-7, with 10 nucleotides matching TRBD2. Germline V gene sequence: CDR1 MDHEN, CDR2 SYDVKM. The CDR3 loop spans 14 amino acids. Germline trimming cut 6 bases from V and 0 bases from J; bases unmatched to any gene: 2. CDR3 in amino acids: CASSASGSSYEQYF. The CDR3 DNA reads TGTGCCAGCAGCGCTAGCGGGAGCTCCTACGAGCAGTACTTC.